This T cell receptor beta chain was recorded in a study of CD8 T cells in Susac syndrome (dated by TCRdb to about 2019). Background on the whole study: Repertoire sequencing was used to test whether CD8+ T cell activation and differentiation in Susac syndrome was antigen driven. Broader findings and caveats from the paper: The number of individuals in the TCR sequencing and HLA analysis was recognized as being relatively small.

On this clonotype itself: Its antigen remains undetermined. Base qualities are not at hand, and no much larger clone is one base apart.

High-throughput TCR beta sequencing profiled peripheral blood CD8+ and CD4+ T cells from healthy donors, Susac syndrome patients and multiple sclerosis patients. Multiple sclerosis controls were treatment-naive patients with stable or active relapsing-remitting disease fulfilling revised McDonald criteria. CD8+ TEMRA cells were enriched by FACS, while bulk CD8+ and CD4+ T cells were purified by magnetic negative isolation. Blood was drawn into EDTA tubes, processed within 24 hours, and PBMCs were isolated by density gradient centrifugation. PBMCs intended for TCR sequencing were frozen in liquid nitrogen and were later thawed in a 37 degrees C water bath. A purity of at least 90% was achieved for sorted or isolated CD4+, CD8+ and CD8+ TEMRA cells. RNA was extracted using the RNeasy kit, and about 0.5 to 1 ug of the RNA was reverse transcribed with random hexamers. The immunoSEQ multiplex PCR assay, covering 54 Vbeta and 13 Jbeta segments, was used to amplify TCR beta CDR3 regions. To correct PCR amplification bias, a synthetic template baseline was used for both primer optimization and computational correction. In the source study's methods: Only productive sequences were kept, with reads annotated to V, D and J genes according to IMGT and analyzed in immunoSEQ Analyzer. Clonality was calculated as one minus the Shannon entropy normalized by log2 of the number of productive unique sequences. For each patient and control, public and private clones were evaluated among the 100 most prevalent clones. Clones were defined as Susac-specific if absent from the healthy and MS cohorts, from approximately 1,100 published viral clones and from other ImmuneACCESS disease sequences. TCRdb reworked the public reads: Q25 trimming with fastp, MiXCR clone assembly, productive beta chains retained. All rows with the same CDR3 protein become a single entry with the most common DNA and genes. These V and J calls rely on TCRdb rather than the paper's analysis. The sample table holds under 250,000 distinct CDR3 sequences, of which just over 90% were seen once. The ten largest clones represent 0.065% to 0.075% of the sample.

V loses 10 bases of germline sequence and J loses 8 bases, and the interval between the two ends is 12 bases. Taken from cysteine to phenylalanine, the CDR3 has 11 residues. The only DNA kept is the CDR3, 33 bases in frame from the first base. CDR1 and CDR2 were assigned from the germline V gene as SNHLY and FYNNEI. The material sequenced was CD4+ T cells from PBMCs. This TCR was recovered from a human donor with multiple sclerosis. The chain is assembled from TRBV2 and TRBJ2-1; TRBD2 is possibly the D segment (5 matching bases). The DNA reads as follows: TGTGCCACCACCGAGAGGGATGAGCAGTTCTTC. This sequence encodes CATTERDEQFF.